This T cell receptor (beta chain) derives from a study of cytomegalovirus exposure and HLA in healthy donors. This PCR relied on a set of 60 Vbeta primers and 13 Jbeta primers. Assay used: immunoSEQ multiplex PCR; TCRdb lists only in-frame clones, some missing. Counted here are around 200,000 clones, approximately 83% occurring once; the ten biggest clones make up about a tenth. CDR1 SGHNT and CDR2 YYREEE come from the germline V gene (reference sequence). There are 17 residues in the CDR3. V was clipped by 4 bases and J by 6 bases, with 22 bases between them. Sequencing used PBMCs. The rearrangement joins TRBV5-4 to TRBJ2-2; a weak D match, TRBD1 (7 bases). This TCR was sampled from a woman between 50 and 59 years old in good health and CMV-seropositive. The CDR3 region has the DNA TGTGCCAGCAGCCCCGGAGGGACAGCGAAAAAGGCCGGGGAGCTGTTTTTT. Translating gives CASSPGGTAKKAGELFF.